The rows below give T cell receptor beta chains drawn from one sample of a study of cytomegalovirus exposure and HLA in healthy donors. This table comes from immunoSEQ multiplex PCR, and its TCRdb copy is limited to in-frame clones, with some not included. Of about 150,000 clones listed, roughly 78% are singletons. The source material was PBMCs. These receptors originate from a man aged 45-65 years in good health and CMV-seropositive. Both conserved end residues are part of each CDR3. Each record gives: CDR3 length, J gene, V gene, CDR3 protein.

cdr3_length: 16
j_call: TRBJ2-7
v_call: TRBV28
cdr3_aa: CASSFLVGTSPRRQYF

cdr3_length: 12
j_call: TRBJ2-3
v_call: TRBV7-9
cdr3_aa: CSSSKIADTQYF

cdr3_length: 14
j_call: TRBJ1-2
v_call: TRBV5-1
cdr3_aa: CASSLEGQGRGYTF

cdr3_length: 15
j_call: TRBJ2-2
v_call: TRBV6-4
cdr3_aa: CASSKVAETTGELFF

cdr3_length: 14
j_call: TRBJ2-7
v_call: TRBV7-8
cdr3_aa: CASSFTSGTGEQYF

cdr3_length: 14
j_call: TRBJ2-1
v_call: TRBV27
cdr3_aa: CASSWAGSNNEQFF

cdr3_length: 15
j_call: TRBJ1-5
v_call: TRBV18
cdr3_aa: CASSLFSAGNQPQHF

cdr3_length: 14
j_call: TRBJ2-3
v_call: TRBV9
cdr3_aa: CASSVRADTDTQYF

cdr3_length: 17
j_call: TRBJ1-5
v_call: TRBV5-1
cdr3_aa: CASSDRVGAYSNQPQHF

cdr3_length: 14
j_call: TRBJ2-7
v_call: TRBV5-4
cdr3_aa: CASSLGDRVYEQYF

cdr3_length: 15
j_call: TRBJ2-7
v_call: TRBV7-2
cdr3_aa: CASSLGLASSYEQYF

cdr3_length: 13
j_call: TRBJ1-1
v_call: TRBV10-1
cdr3_aa: CASSATGNTEAFF

cdr3_length: 15
j_call: TRBJ1-1
v_call: TRBV7-9
cdr3_aa: CASSPSGQGRTEAFF

cdr3_length: 14
j_call: TRBJ1-5
v_call: TRBV28
cdr3_aa: CASSSGQGYQPQHF

cdr3_length: 14
j_call: TRBJ1-3
v_call: TRBV30
cdr3_aa: CAWEGQGAGNTIYF